A selection of T cell receptor beta chains follows, all from one sample in a study of blood T cells in healthy people across ages. TCRdb redid the calling of the 5' RACE reads with MiXCR, one entry per CDR3 protein. The sample shows more than 650,000 distinct CDR3 sequences, around 25% of them seen only once. These data are also associated with another study on T cells of mothers and their children.

Sequences were obtained from blood. Every receptor here comes from a boy aged 10-17 years in good health. CDR3s include the opening cysteine and the closing phenylalanine or tryptophan. The D gene is left open where the match is weak. Rows may omit the clone size; those that give it use once, few, many or a size class.

d_call	clone_size	v_call	j_call	cdr3_aa	cdr3_nt
.	few	TRBV10-3	TRBJ2-5	CAIRSPGTQETQYF	TGTGCCATCAGGTCTCCGGGAACCCAAGAGACCCAGTACTTC
.	.	TRBV28	TRBJ1-4	CASRNSGGLDEKLFF	TGTGCCAGCAGAAACTCCGGGGGGCTTGATGAAAAACTGTTTTTT
TRBD1	few	TRBV6-5	TRBJ2-7	CASGGTGSYEQYF	TGTGCCAGCGGGGGGACAGGGTCTTACGAGCAGTACTTC
.	few	TRBV5-6	TRBJ1-3	CASSPPNRGNTIYF	TGTGCCAGCAGCCCCCCAAACAGGGGAAACACCATATATTTT
.	.	TRBV7-9	TRBJ2-7	CASSLDDWNYEQYF	TGTGCCAGCAGCTTAGATGACTGGAACTACGAGCAGTACTTC
.	.	TRBV12-3/TRBV12-4	TRBJ2-5	CASRFSAFQETQYF	TGTGCCAGCAGATTCAGCGCCTTCCAAGAGACCCAGTACTTC
TRBD1	.	TRBV10-3	TRBJ1-4	CAISESTGETNEKLFF	TGTGCCATCAGTGAGTCGACAGGGGAGACTAATGAAAAACTGTTTTTT
TRBD2	.	TRBV11-2	TRBJ2-3	CASSFSGGADGTDTQYF	TGTGCCAGCAGCTTTAGCGGGGGGGCGGATGGCACAGATACGCAGTATTTT
.	.	TRBV5-1	TRBJ2-7	CASSLAGGTHEQYF	TGCGCCAGCAGCTTGGCCGGGGGCACCCACGAGCAGTACTTC
TRBD1	few	TRBV5-1	TRBJ2-3	CASSPRDRRPNTQYF	TGCGCCAGCAGCCCCCGGGACAGGCGGCCAAATACGCAGTATTTT
TRBD2	.	TRBV20-1	TRBJ2-1	CSAREVSGANEQFF	TGCAGTGCTAGGGAGGTTAGCGGGGCCAATGAGCAGTTCTTC
.	.	TRBV11-2	TRBJ1-1	CASSFDTEAFF	TGTGCCAGCAGCTTTGACACTGAAGCTTTCTTT
TRBD1	.	TRBV12-3/TRBV12-4	TRBJ1-2	CASSLRGQEYGYTF	TGTGCCAGCAGCCTCAGGGGGCAAGAATATGGCTACACCTTC
TRBD1	.	TRBV10-3	TRBJ2-7	CAIRDREVYEQYF	TGTGCCATCAGGGACAGGGAAGTCTACGAGCAGTACTTC
.	few	TRBV7-6	TRBJ2-3	CASSFNRENTDTQYF	TGTGCCAGCAGCTTTAATAGGGAAAATACAGATACGCAGTATTTT
.	.	TRBV29-1	TRBJ1-2	CSVVGGTPYGYTF	TGCAGCGTTGTCGGGGGAACTCCCTATGGCTACACCTTC
.	few	TRBV27	TRBJ2-2	CASSSIVTGELFF	TGTGCCAGCAGTTCCATTGTCACCGGGGAGCTGTTTTTT
.	.	TRBV29-1	TRBJ2-4	CSVREGLAKNIQYF	TGCAGCGTTCGAGAGGGGCTAGCCAAAAACATTCAGTACTTC
.	.	TRBV3-1	TRBJ1-2	CASSQRGSGQIF	TGTGCCAGCAGCCAAAGAGGGTCGGGTCAGATCTTC
.	.	TRBV6-1	TRBJ2-1	CASKVHWGASSNNEQFF	TGTGCCAGCAAGGTTCATTGGGGGGCTAGCTCTAACAATGAGCAGTTCTTC
.	.	TRBV7-9	TRBJ1-4	CASSLRQDLNEKLFF	TGTGCCAGCAGCCTCCGACAGGATCTTAATGAAAAACTGTTTTTT
.	.	TRBV5-1	TRBJ1-4	CASSLMGLRDEKLFF	TGCGCCAGCAGCTTGATGGGTCTGCGGGATGAAAAACTGTTTTTT
TRBD1	.	TRBV27	TRBJ2-7	CASSLGGQGYYEQYF	TGTGCCAGCAGTTTAGGGGGACAGGGCTATTACGAGCAGTACTTC
.	.	TRBV11-2	TRBJ1-1	CASSLAHYTEAFF	TGTGCCAGCAGCTTAGCTCACTACACTGAAGCTTTCTTT
TRBD1	many	TRBV12-3/TRBV12-4	TRBJ2-7	CASSLLTQGYEQYF	TGTGCCAGCAGTTTACTCACACAGGGGTACGAGCAGTACTTC
.	few	TRBV5-1	TRBJ2-7	CASSLTTLCCEQYF	TGCGCCAGCAGCTTAACCACGCTTTGCTGCGAGCAGTACTTC
TRBD1	few	TRBV6-6	TRBJ1-5	CASSHTGVQPQHF	TGTGCCAGCAGCCATACAGGGGTTCAGCCCCAGCATTTT
.	few	TRBV12-3/TRBV12-4	TRBJ1-5	CASSLYRAHQPQHF	TGTGCCAGCAGTTTATACAGGGCCCATCAGCCCCAGCATTTT
.	few	TRBV4-1	TRBJ2-7	CASSQEGNGAVEQYF	TGCGCCAGCAGCCAAGAAGGTAACGGGGCAGTCGAGCAGTACTTC
TRBD1	.	TRBV6-1	TRBJ1-1	CASRRQGWAEAFF	TGTGCCAGCCGAAGACAGGGATGGGCTGAAGCTTTCTTT